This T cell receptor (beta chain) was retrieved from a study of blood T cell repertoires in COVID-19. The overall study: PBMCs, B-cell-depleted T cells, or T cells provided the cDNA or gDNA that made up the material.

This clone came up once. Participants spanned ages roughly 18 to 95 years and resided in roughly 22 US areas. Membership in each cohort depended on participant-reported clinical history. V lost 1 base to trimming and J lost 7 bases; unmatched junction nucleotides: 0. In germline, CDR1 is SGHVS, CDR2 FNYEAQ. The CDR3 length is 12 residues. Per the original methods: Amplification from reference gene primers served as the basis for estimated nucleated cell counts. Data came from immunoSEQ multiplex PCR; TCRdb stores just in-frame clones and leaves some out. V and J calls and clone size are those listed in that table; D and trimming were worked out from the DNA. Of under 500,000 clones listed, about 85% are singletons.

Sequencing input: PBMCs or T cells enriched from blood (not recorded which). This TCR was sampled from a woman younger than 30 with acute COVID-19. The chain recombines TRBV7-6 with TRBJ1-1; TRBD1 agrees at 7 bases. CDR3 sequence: CASSLGTGEAFF. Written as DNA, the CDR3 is TGTGCCAGCAGCTTAGGGACAGGTGAAGCTTTCTTT. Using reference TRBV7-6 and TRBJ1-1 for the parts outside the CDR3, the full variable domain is GAGVSQSPRYKVTKRGQDVALRCDPISGHVSLYWYRQALGQGPEFLTYFNYEAQQDKSGLPNDRFSAERPEGSISTLTIQRTEQRDSAMYRCASSLGTGEAFFGQGTRLTVV.